Below, 14 T cell receptor beta chains from the same sample are listed, as sequenced in a study of glioma-infiltrating T cells. Using RNA template, CDR3s of TCR alpha and beta were amplified with iRepertoire arm-PCR. TCRdb reprocessed the multiplex PCR reads via MiXCR and lists one record per CDR3 protein. Of some 93,000 distinct CDR3 sequences listed, around 40% are singletons. Sequenced: glioma tissue, nonneoplastic brain tissue, or PBMCs (not recorded which). The receptors here all came from a human donor with low-grade glioma or glioblastoma, undergoing nonglioma brain surgery, or in good health (not recorded which).

The V call is TRBV6-2 or TRBV6-3, the J call TRBJ2-7; D perhaps matches TRBD1 (5 bases). The CDR3 has 14 residues. CDR1 and CDR2 (germline): MNHEY, SVGEGT. Trimming shortened V by 5 bases and J by 6 bases, and 17 bases separated the two germline ends. CDR3: CASSQQGNLVEQYF. The CDR3 DNA sequence: TGTGCCAGCAGTCAGCAGGGAAATTTAGTCGAGCAGTACTTC.

This clonotype was seen many times. The conserved phenylalanine or tryptophan is not found at the CDR3 terminus, so this likely reflects a read error. The chain recombines TRBV19 with TRBJ1-5; D is perhaps TRBD1 (6 bases). Trimming removed 4 bases from V and 1 base from J, with 8 bases in between. CDR1 LNHDA and CDR2 SQIVND come from the germline V gene (reference sequence). The CDR3 loop spans 14 amino acids. The CDR3 DNA follows: TGTGCCAGTAGTACAGGGACAAGCAATCAGCCCCAGCATCTT. This codes for CASSTGTSNQPQHL.

The chain employs TRBV20-1 and TRBJ2-7; 7 nucleotides line up with TRBD2. This CDR3 has 11 residues. V lost 1 base and J lost 6; bases outside the gene matches: 0. Germline V gene sequence: CDR1 DFQATT, CDR2 SNEGSKA (reference sequence). Here the CDR3 DNA reads TGCAGTGCTAGAGCTAGCGGCGAGCAGTACTTC. This translates into CSARASGEQYF.

On this clonotype itself: The DNA is omitted, as the CDR3 cannot be located on it reliably, and the CDR3 follows TCRdb's listing. The chain couples TRBV28 to TRBJ2-7. Both ends counted, the CDR3 spans 19 residues. From germline, CDR1 is MDHEN and CDR2 SYDVKM. The CDR3 sequence: CASSFYICSARRDSYEQYF.

This clonotype was observed many times. The V call is TRBV9, the J call TRBJ1-6, with a possible D match to TRBD1 (5 bases). Germline V lookup: CDR1 SGDLS, CDR2 YYNGEE. V lost 7 bases, J lost 2 bases, and 16 bases lay in between. CDR3 length: 16 residues. Here the CDR3 DNA reads TGTGCCAGCTCTCAGACGGGGCAGGCCTATAATTCACCCCTCCACTTT. This sequence encodes CASSQTGQAYNSPLHF. Looking up the rest from reference TRBV9 and TRBJ1-6 gives the full variable domain: DSGVTQTPKHLITATGQRVTLRCSPRSGDLSVYWYQQSLDQGLQFLIQYYNGEERAKGNILERFSAQQFPDLHSELNLSSLELGDSALYFCASSQTGQAYNSPLHFGNGTRLTVT.

This clonotype was recorded a few times. The chain's CDR3 is CASSLIRGFPDTQYF. For the CDR3, the DNA is TGTGCCAGCAGTTTAATTCGAGGGTTCCCAGATACGCAGTATTTT. The chain recombines TRBV12-3 or TRBV12-4 with TRBJ2-3; possible D gene TRBD2, 5 bases. V lost 2 bases and J 4 bases, leaving 13 bases between the germline ends. The CDR3 runs to 15 residues.

This clonotype was found many times. This sequence joins TRBV7-8 and TRBJ2-2; no reliable D call. Deletions cut 6 bases from V and 3 bases from J, with 2 bases between. This CDR3 is 11 amino acids long. Germline V gene data show CDR1 as SGHVS and CDR2 as FQNEAQ. For the CDR3, the DNA is TGTGCCAGCAGGTACACCGGGGAGCTGTTTTTT. It is translated as CASRYTGELFF.

This clonotype has a handful of counts. The chain links TRBV5-4 to TRBJ1-6; the D gene is possibly TRBD1 (6 bases). The CDR3 consists of 13 residues. V shed 2 bases and J shed 11 bases, with 11 bases lying between them. Germline V CDR1 and CDR2: SGHNT, YYREEE (reference sequence). Written as DNA, the CDR3 is TGTGCCAGCAGCTTTCAGGGGAATCCACCCCTCCACTTT. Translation: CASSFQGNPPLHF.

Notes on this clonotype: Mismatch with germline at one junction end may stem from a read error. The chain uses TRBV6-1 and TRBJ1-3; no clear D. CDR1 MNHNS and CDR2 SASEGT come from the germline V gene. This CDR3 is 15 amino acids long. This CDR3 reads CASGEAPGMFSTIYF. The CDR3 nucleotides are TGTGCCAGCGGTGAAGCACCTGGGATGTTTAGCACCATATATTTT.

As concerns this clonotype: With a much larger clone just one base away, this may be a read error. The chain uses TRBV7-2 and TRBJ2-1; D is perhaps TRBD1 or TRBD2 (5 bases each). Germline V gene lookup returns CDR1 SGHTA and CDR2 FQGNSA. Trimming stripped 4 bases from V and 10 bases from J, with 17 bases between. The CDR3 is 14 residues long. The CDR3 bases are TGTGCCAGCAGCTCCTTCGTAGGTCGGGACGAGCAGTTCTTC. Translation: CASSSFVGRDEQFF. Full variable domain (outside the CDR3, taken from reference TRBV7-2 and TRBJ2-1): GAGVSQSPSNKVTEKGKDVELRCDPISGHTALYWYRQSLGQGLEFLIYFQGNSAPDKSGLPSDRFSAERTGGSVSTLTIQRTQQEDSAVYLCASSSFVGRDEQFFGPGTRLTVL.

Points on this clonotype: A much larger clone sits a single nucleotide away, making a read error possible. The chain combines TRBV29-1 with TRBJ2-1; D gene unclear. The CDR3 is 14 amino acids. In germline, CDR1 is SQVTM, CDR2 ANQGSEA. V dropped 6 bases and J dropped 8 bases, with 20 bases sitting between them. In DNA form, the CDR3 reads TGCAGCGTAGCTGGAACCGGTTTGGGTGATGAGCAGTTCTTC. This gives the protein CSVAGTGLGDEQFF.

This clonotype occurred many times. The chain couples TRBV5-5 to TRBJ2-7; D uncertain. The CDR3 covers 12 residues. Trimming took off 3 bases at V and 5 bases at J, with 9 bases between the two ends. Germline V lookup: CDR1 SGHKS, CDR2 YYEKEE (reference sequence). The CDR3: CASSSGPHEQYF. The CDR3 nucleotides are TGTGCCAGCAGCTCCGGTCCCCACGAGCAGTACTTC.

This clonotype was detected once. A single base separates this from a much larger clone, so it may be a read error. The chain has TRBV20-1 and TRBJ2-2; D gene unclear. Germline lookup yields CDR1 DFQATT and CDR2 SNEGSKA (reference sequence). The CDR3 sequence is 15 residues long. CDR3 coding DNA: TGCAGTGCTAGAGATATGACCCGGAACATCGGGGAGCTGTTTTTT. Its translation is CSARDMTRNIGELFF.

This clonotype has ten or more counts. The chain has TRBV12-3 or TRBV12-4 and TRBJ2-2; 9 positions match TRBD1. V was pared by 5 bases and J by 6 bases, with 4 bases of the junction left unmatched. CDR3 length equals 14 residues. The CDR3 bases are TGTGCCAGCAGTGGGACAGGGAAGGCCGGGGAGCTGTTTTTT. Encoded protein: CASSGTGKAGELFF.